These 12 T cell receptor beta chains share one sample of origin, sequenced in a study of T cells in Graves' hyperthyroidism and ophthalmopathy. RNA transcripts yielded amplified TCR beta CDR3 regions. TCR CDR3 regions were first amplified by RT-PCR with HTBI primers. Each CDR3 protein is one row after TCRdb ran MiXCR on the multiplex PCR reads. The sample shows about 840,000 distinct CDR3 sequences, 35% to 45% of them seen only once. The sequencing input was blood. These receptors came from a young man with Graves' hyperthyroidism.

This clonotype has more than one count but fewer than ten. This sequence joins TRBV5-8 and TRBJ1-2; possible D gene TRBD1, 6 bases. Germline V lookup: CDR1 SGHTS, CDR2 YDEGEE. This CDR3 has 14 amino acids. Between the trimmed V and J ends, which lost 2 bases and 6 bases, there was a span of 14 bases. CDR3 region: CASSFPTGYHGYTF. The CDR3 bases are TGTGCCAGCAGCTTCCCGACAGGCTACCATGGCTACACCTTC.

The table lists this clonotype with many counts. The chain recombines TRBV2 with TRBJ2-2; D possibly corresponds to TRBD2 (6 bases). The V and J ends lost 7 bases and 2 bases respectively, with 11 bases between them. Germline CDR1 reads SNHLY; CDR2 reads FYNNEI. The CDR3 runs 14 residues. CDR3 in amino acids: CASTGEGNTGELFF. The CDR3 DNA reads as TGTGCCAGCACGGGAGAGGGCAACACCGGGGAGCTGTTTTTT.

CDR3 region: CASSLLREGGGTQYF. The CDR3 bases are TGTGCCAGCAGCTTACTGCGGGAGGGGGGTGGGACCCAGTACTTC. V and J are TRBV7-3 and TRBJ2-5; 9 bases map to TRBD2. Trimming at V came to 2 bases and at J to 7 bases, leaving 8 bases not matched to a gene. The CDR3 has 15 amino acids. Germline V gene data show CDR1 as SGHTA and CDR2 as FQGTGA.

In the case of this clonotype: A much larger clone lies one base from this, so it may be a read error. The rearrangement uses TRBV7-9 and TRBJ1-1; unclear D gene. The germline gives CDR1 SEHNR, CDR2 FQNEAQ (reference sequence). V lost 0 bases to trimming and J lost 8 bases, with 10 bases between them. The CDR3 loop spans 13 amino acids. CDR3: CASSLAHGREAFF. The CDR3 nucleotides read TGTGCCAGCAGCTTAGCGCATGGCAGGGAAGCTTTCTTT.

This clonotype was counted only a few times. The J gene is TRBJ1-3, the V gene TRBV5-1; D remains ambiguous. Germline CDR1 reads SGHRS; CDR2 reads YFSETQ. The CDR3 contains 14 residues. Trimming took off 2 bases at V and 9 bases at J, with 15 bases between the two ends. This CDR3 reads CASSLPGPIGTIYF. The CDR3 DNA reads as TGCGCCAGCAGCTTACCAGGCCCCATTGGCACCATATATTTT.

This clonotype was picked up a small number of times. The chain couples TRBV6-5 to TRBJ1-5; 8 nucleotides align to TRBD1. The trim removed 6 bases at V and 6 bases at J, leaving 13 bases unmatched. The CDR3 length is 16 residues. The germline gives CDR1 MNHEY, CDR2 SVGAGI. The DNA for the CDR3 is TGTGCCAGCAGCCAGAGGCCAGGGGGCGGCAGTCAGCCCCAGCATTTT. As protein: CASSQRPGGGSQPQHF.

This clonotype has a handful of counts. The chain employs TRBV7-9 and TRBJ1-1, with D unresolved. There are 17 residues in the CDR3. The V gene's germline CDR1 is SEHNR and CDR2 FQNEAQ (reference sequence). V was shortened by 6 bases and J by 1 base, with 21 bases between the two germline ends. CDR3 protein: CASRPPPFWGGNTEAFF. Here the CDR3 DNA reads TGTGCCAGCAGGCCACCTCCGTTTTGGGGAGGGAACACTGAAGCTTTCTTT.

The chain is built from TRBV5-1 and TRBJ1-4, with D possibly being TRBD1 (5 bases). Trimming left V 4 bases short and J 3 bases short, with 13 bases between. Germline CDR1 SGHRS, CDR2 YFSETQ. The CDR3 has 15 residues. This chain's CDR3 is CASSGTGNSNEKLFF. DNA for the CDR3: TGCGCCAGCAGCGGAACAGGAAACTCTAATGAAAAACTGTTTTTT.

In this sample, this clonotype turned up a few times. CDR3 bases: TGTGCCAGCAGCTTCATACAGGGTCGGGACACTGAAGCTTTCTTT. It encodes CASSFIQGRDTEAFF. The V call is TRBV7-2, the J call TRBJ1-1, with a tentative D call TRBD1 (6 bases). Germline CDR1 and CDR2: SGHTA and FQGNSA. The CDR3 loop spans 15 amino acids. Deletions cut 3 bases from V and 3 bases from J, with 14 bases between.

This clonotype showed up just a few times. The rearrangement uses TRBV25-1 and TRBJ1-6, with 7 bases lining up with TRBD1. The germline CDR1 and CDR2 sequences are MGHDK and SYGVNS. Trimming at V came to 8 bases and at J to 10 bases, leaving 11 bases not matched to a gene. The CDR3 extends over 14 amino acids. The CDR3 sequence: CASSPDRTGSPLHF. The CDR3 DNA is TGTGCCAGCTCGCCGGACAGGACGGGATCACCCCTCCACTTT.

This clonotype was counted a few times. The genes are TRBV19 and TRBJ1-5; D perhaps matches TRBD1 (5 bases). Germline V gives CDR1 LNHDA, CDR2 SQIVND (reference sequence). V lost 9 bases to trimming and J lost 0 bases, with 12 bases between them. There are 14 residues in the CDR3. The CDR3 loop reads CASTFGASNQPQHF. The CDR3 nucleotides read TGTGCCAGCACCTTTGGGGCTAGCAATCAGCCCCAGCATTTT.

The table lists this clonotype with a few counts. CDR3 nucleotides: TGTGCCAGCAGCCGACAGGGGGCCGGCTATGGCTACACCTTC. It codes for CASSRQGAGYGYTF. The V and J genes are TRBV2 and TRBJ1-2; 10 bases are shared with TRBD1. V shed 6 bases and J 4 bases; nucleotides not matched to a gene: 5. CDR3 length equals 14 residues. Germline values: CDR1 SNHLY, CDR2 FYNNEI.